The 22 T cell receptor beta chains in this list originate from one sample, sequenced in a study of shared clonotypes between healthy human individuals. Sequenced by immunoSEQ multiplex PCR; TCRdb stores in-frame clones only, minus some. The sample shows a few hundred thousand clones, roughly four fifths of them seen only once. Specimen: PBMCs. These receptors were obtained from a middle-aged woman in good health. Some clones in this sample may be carry-over from other donors' samples.

For this clone: This sequence is one base from a far larger clone and is likely a read error. The sample carries other DNA sequences with the same CDR3. This chain connects TRBV5-4 to TRBJ2-3; D gene unclear. V lost 3 bases, J lost 2 bases, and 7 bases lay in between. Germline lookup yields CDR1 SGHNT and CDR2 YYREEE (reference sequence). The CDR3 spans 13 residues. CDR3 coding DNA: TGTGCCAGCAGCTCCCCTGACACAGATACGCAGTATTTT. This encodes CASSSPDTDTQYF.

The chain links TRBV5-4 to TRBJ2-1; unclear D gene. V gave up 0 bases and J gave up 6 bases, with 10 bases separating them. This CDR3 has 14 amino acids. Per the germline V gene, CDR1 is SGHNT and CDR2 is YYREEE (reference sequence). The CDR3 coding sequence is TGTGCCAGCAGCTTGGTACGATCCGGCAATGAGCAGTTCTTC. Its protein product is CASSLVRSGNEQFF. Full variable domain (remainder filled in from reference TRBV5-4 and TRBJ2-1): ETGVTQSPTHLIKTRGQQVTLRCSSQSGHNTVSWYQQALGQGPQFIFQYYREEENGRGNFPPRFSGLQFPNYSSELNVNALELDDSALYLCASSLVRSGNEQFFGPGTRLTVL.

The chain combines TRBV19 with TRBJ1-2, with a possible D match to TRBD1 (6 bases). The CDR3 is 16 amino acids. Per the germline V gene, CDR1 is LNHDA and CDR2 is SQIVND (reference sequence). The V gene lost 5 bases and the J gene lost 1 base, with 17 bases spanning the gap. DNA of the CDR3: TGTGCCAGTAGTGCCAACCCCCGGGACATTAACTATGGCTACACCTTC. Translation: CASSANPRDINYGYTF.

This clone came up once. The rearrangement links TRBV5-5 to TRBJ1-4; D is unresolved. Trimming pared 4 bases from V and 0 bases from J, leaving 16 bases between. From germline, CDR1 is SGHKS and CDR2 YYEKEE (reference sequence). The CDR3 runs to 17 residues. DNA for the CDR3: TGTGCCAGCAGCCCGGGATTTAGTTCAGCAACTAATGAAAAACTGTTTTTT. As protein: CASSPGFSSATNEKLFF.

This chain connects TRBV7-9 to TRBJ1-2; D not certain. The CDR3 length is 12 residues. With 1 base removed from V and 6 bases from J, the gap between germline ends came to 6 bases. Germline values: CDR1 SEHNR, CDR2 FQNEAQ (reference sequence). The CDR3 loop reads CASSLGVDGYTF. The CDR3 nucleotides read TGTGCCAGCAGCTTAGGGGTGGATGGCTACACCTTC.

Comments on this clone: Since a much larger clone is just one base distant, this may be a read error. The chain links TRBV7-9 to TRBJ1-5; D is undetermined. CDR3 size: 14 residues. Germline values: CDR1 SEHNR, CDR2 FQNEAQ (reference sequence). The CDR3 loop reads CASSLEYSKQPQHF. Written as DNA, the CDR3 is TGTGCCAGCAGCTTAGAATATAGCAAACAGCCCCAGCATTTT.

The rearrangement joins TRBV6-5 to TRBJ1-1; perhaps TRBD1 as D (5 bases). V lost 6 bases and J 1 base, leaving 15 bases between the germline ends. The CDR3 length is 15 residues. From germline, CDR1 is MNHEY and CDR2 SVGAGI. CDR3 region: CASSRLDISNTEAFF. For the CDR3, the DNA is TGTGCCAGCAGCCGACTGGACATATCGAACACTGAAGCTTTCTTT.

This clone has a single count. This may be a read error, as it is one base from a much larger clone. The chain links TRBV25-1 to TRBJ2-2; tentative D call: TRBD2 (5 bases). This CDR3 has 17 residues. Germline loops: CDR1 MGHDK, CDR2 SYGVNS. This CDR3 reads CASSESVRRGNTGELVF. CDR3 DNA: TGTGCCAGCAGTGAATCGGTCAGGAGAGGGAACACCGGGGAGCTGGTTTTT.

The chain carries TRBV4-3 and TRBJ2-5; 7 bases fit TRBD2. The end of the DNA is better explained by TRBJ2-7, so the J call may be wrong. This CDR3 spans 17 amino acids. Germline CDR1 is LGHNA and CDR2 is YSLEER. The DNA for the CDR3 is TGCGCCAGCAGCCAAGGAGCGGGCAGCGGGGTCCGCTACGAGCAGTACTTC. Its protein product is CASSQGAGSGVRYEQYF.

This clone was detected only once. The gene calls are TRBV7-6 and TRBJ2-2; TRBD1 aligns across 9 bases. Germline CDR1 reads SGHVS; CDR2 reads FNYEAQ. This CDR3 has 18 amino acids. Germline trimming cut 1 base from V and 5 bases from J; bases unmatched to any gene: 11. The CDR3 nucleotides are TGTGCCAGCAGCTTAGTAGGATATGGGACAGGGCTAACCGGGGAGCTGTTTTTT. Translation gives CASSLVGYGTGLTGELFF.

Details on this clone: This may be a read error: a much more frequent sequence differs by one nucleotide. The chain joins TRBV28 to TRBJ2-5; D may be TRBD1 (6 bases). The CDR3 is 13 residues long. V gave up 6 bases and J gave up 5 bases, with 13 bases separating them. The germline V gene has CDR1 MDHEN and CDR2 SYDVKM. The CDR3 loop is CASRDSRRETQYF. Written as DNA, the CDR3 is TGTGCCAGCAGGGACAGTAGAAGGGAGACCCAGTACTTC. The entire variable domain, with the rest obtained from reference TRBV28 and TRBJ2-5, is as follows: DVKVTQSSRYLVKRTGEKVFLECVQDMDHENMFWYRQDPGLGLRLIYFSYDVKMKEKGDIPEGYSVSREKKERFSLILESASTNQTSMYLCASRDSRRETQYFGPGTRLLVL.

The CDR3 region has the DNA TGTGCCAGCGCAGGGACTAGCTTTTCATACAATGAGCAGTTCTTC. Its protein product is CASAGTSFSYNEQFF. The chain is built from TRBV18 and TRBJ2-1; 9 bases line up with TRBD2. From germline, CDR1 is KGHSH and CDR2 LQKENI. CDR3 length: 15 residues. The trim removed 8 bases at V and 4 bases at J, leaving 9 bases unmatched. Supplemented by reference TRBV18 and TRBJ2-1, the full variable domain reads NAGVMQNPRHLVRRRGQEARLRCSPMKGHSHVYWYRQLPEEGLKFMVYLQKENIIDESGMPKERFSAEFPKEGPSILRIQQVVRGDSAAYFCASAGTSFSYNEQFFGPGTRLTVL.

The chain is built from TRBV9 and TRBJ2-5; 7 nucleotides match TRBD1. The CDR3 length is 15 residues. V gave up 4 bases and J gave up 5 bases; unmatched junction bases: 11. Germline loops: CDR1 SGDLS, CDR2 YYNGEE. The chain's CDR3 is CASSSRGTAEETQYF. CDR3 sequence (DNA): TGTGCCAGCAGCTCTCGAGGGACAGCGGAGGAGACCCAGTACTTC.

V usage is TRBV29-1 and J usage is TRBJ1-1; the match to TRBD1 covers 9 bases. Per the germline V gene, CDR1 is SQVTM and CDR2 is ANQGSEA. After removal of 4 bases from V and 7 bases from J, the junction contained 4 bases not matched to a gene. The length of the CDR3 is 12 residues. CDR3 nucleotide sequence: TGCAGCGTTGCACAGGGGGCGGGTGAAGCTTTCTTT. It is translated as CSVAQGAGEAFF.

Worth noting for this clone: A single base is all that separates this from a far larger clone, so a read error is likely. At the DNA level, this CDR3 is encoded by other sequences in the same sample as well. The V gene is TRBV6-5, the J gene TRBJ2-7; 8 bases are a match to TRBD2. Looked up from germline, CDR1 is MNHEY and CDR2 is SVGAGI. The length of the CDR3 is 14 residues. J lost 3 bases, V lost 8 bases, and 9 bases had no gene match. The CDR3 sequence: CASRTRGRLYEQYF. The CDR3 DNA reads as TGTGCCAGCCGTACACGCGGGAGGCTCTACGAGCAGTACTTC.

CDR3 region: CASSITDFGEQFF. The CDR3 bases are TGTGCCAGCAGCATAACAGATTTTGGCGAGCAGTTCTTC. The V gene is TRBV7-9, the J gene TRBJ2-1; D is ambiguous. This CDR3 has 13 residues. CDR1 and CDR2 (germline): SEHNR, FQNEAQ (reference sequence). V was pared by 5 bases and J by 10 bases, with 15 bases between.

The chain joins TRBV5-1 to TRBJ2-3; D possibly uses TRBD1 or TRBD2 (5 bases each). Trimming stripped 3 bases from V and 2 bases from J, with 13 bases between. Looked up from germline, CDR1 is SGHRS and CDR2 is YFSETQ. The CDR3 loop spans 15 amino acids. CDR3 coding DNA: TGCGCCAGCAGCTACCGGGACGGCTCCACAGATACGCAGTATTTT. Its translation: CASSYRDGSTDTQYF.

This sequence joins TRBV7-2 and TRBJ2-5; TRBD1 matches at 7 bases. Germline-derived CDR1 and CDR2 are SGHTA and FQGNSA. The CDR3 has 14 residues. The junction had 8 bases not matched to a gene; V was cut back by 6 bases and J by 4 bases. This CDR3 is CASSRNRGTETQYF. CDR3 coding DNA: TGTGCCAGCAGTCGAAACAGGGGAACAGAGACCCAGTACTTC.

In regard to this clone: A much larger clonotype is one base distant, so this may be a read error. The sample carries other DNA sequences with the same CDR3. The chain couples TRBV19 to TRBJ2-2; TRBD2 matches at 7 bases. Germline CDR1 and CDR2: LNHDA and SQIVND (reference sequence). The CDR3 contains 15 residues. CDR3 in DNA: TGCGCCAGTAGACCGGGACTACCTATTACCGGGGAGCTGTTTTTT. This gives the protein CASRPGLPITGELFF.

V usage is TRBV5-1 and J usage is TRBJ1-4; the match to TRBD1 covers 8 bases. The germline gives CDR1 SGHRS, CDR2 YFSETQ. V shed 4 bases, J shed 7 bases, and the junction held 9 bases outside the gene matches. The CDR3 totals 15 residues. The CDR3 loop is CASSPEGRGLEKLFF. The CDR3 nucleotides are TGCGCCAGCAGCCCGGAGGGCAGGGGGCTTGAAAAACTGTTTTTT.

V usage is TRBV9 and J usage is TRBJ2-7, with D hard to call. Germline V gene data show CDR1 as SGDLS and CDR2 as YYNGEE. V was trimmed by 4 bases and J by 3 bases, leaving 17 bases between them. CDR3 length: 15 residues. Here the CDR3 DNA reads TGTGCCAGCAGCATCGGAAATCCGCGGAACTACGAGCAGTACTTC. This encodes CASSIGNPRNYEQYF.

The genes are TRBV27 and TRBJ1-2; TRBD1 is a possible D gene (5 bases). Germline CDR1 MNHEY, CDR2 SMNVEV (reference sequence). The V end was cut by 3 bases, the J end by 1 base, with 12 bases between. This CDR3 comprises 15 residues. The CDR3 sequence: CASSFRGGDNYGYTF. CDR3 nucleotides: TGTGCCAGCAGTTTTCGGGGAGGGGATAACTATGGCTACACCTTC.